Shown below are 29 T cell receptor beta chains from a single sample sequenced in a study of T cell changes during pregnancy in multiple sclerosis (dated by TCRdb to about 2019). Libraries were made using the immunoSEQ multiplex PCR assay. TCRdb limited this immuneACCESS table to in-frame rearrangements with V and J called. A share of clones is missing; checked studies link under half to unresolved V genes, and the rest is unexplained. Counted in this sample were approximately 21,000 clones; less than 90% of them appeared once. The ten largest account for around 20% of the sample. The material sequenced was CD8+ T cells from peripheral blood mononuclear cells, taken after pregnancy. Receptors were obtained from a female donor in good health, enrolled as a control in a pregnancy study.

This sequence joins TRBV5-1 and TRBJ1-1; 8 bases are shared with TRBD1. V gave up 3 bases and J gave up 3 bases; unmatched junction bases: 7. This CDR3 has 15 residues. The V gene's germline CDR1 is SGHRS and CDR2 YFSETQ. The CDR3: CASSSDRGLHTEAFF. CDR3 nucleotides: TGCGCCAGCAGCTCCGACAGGGGCCTTCACACTGAAGCTTTCTTT.

The J gene is TRBJ2-1, the V gene TRBV19; 8 nucleotides line up with TRBD2. The CDR3 runs 13 residues. V lost 1 base to trimming and J lost 8 bases; unmatched junction nucleotides: 1. Germline CDR1 is LNHDA and CDR2 is SQIVND (reference sequence). The DNA for the CDR3 is TGTGCCAGTAGTATAGGACTAGCGTATGAGCAGTTCTTC. This codes for CASSIGLAYEQFF.

This chain connects TRBV2 to TRBJ2-7; TRBD2 agrees at 11 bases. The junction had 14 bases not matched to a gene; V was cut back by 6 bases and J by 7 bases. This CDR3 is built from 16 residues. Germline lookup yields CDR1 SNHLY and CDR2 FYNNEI. CDR3 nucleotides: TGTGCCAGCAGAGTCGGAGGTCTAGCGGGGGGTGAGGAGCAGTACTTC. This gives the protein CASRVGGLAGGEEQYF.

This chain links TRBV7-9 with TRBJ1-2; no clear D. The germline V and J ends were trimmed by 3 bases and 6 bases, with 11 bases remaining between them. Germline values: CDR1 SEHNR, CDR2 FQNEAQ (reference sequence). CDR3 length: 13 residues. The CDR3 region has the DNA TGTGCCAGCAGCTTCTCTCTGAGGGATGGCTACACCTTC. Its translation: CASSFSLRDGYTF.

J is TRBJ2-7 and V is TRBV7-9; TRBD2 agrees at 12 bases. In germline, CDR1 is SEHNR, CDR2 FQNEAQ (reference sequence). The trim removed 3 bases at V and 0 bases at J, leaving 6 bases unmatched. The CDR3 sequence is 17 residues long. CDR3 sequence reads: CASSFGLAGLTSYEQYF. The CDR3 DNA reads as TGTGCCAGCAGCTTTGGACTAGCGGGACTAACCTCCTACGAGCAGTACTTC.

The chain combines TRBV7-6 with TRBJ1-1; D unclear. With 0 bases removed from V and 3 bases from J, the gap between germline ends came to 11 bases. The CDR3 consists of 15 residues. The germline V gene encodes CDR1 SGHVS and CDR2 FNYEAQ. The CDR3 coding sequence is TGTGCCAGCAGCTTAGCGAGCGGGGTCCACACTGAAGCTTTCTTT. Translating gives CASSLASGVHTEAFF.

The V call is TRBV10-3, the J call TRBJ1-1, with TRBD1 as a possible D gene (5 bases). Trimming pared 2 bases from V and 4 bases from J, leaving 11 bases between. Germline CDR1 and CDR2: ENHRY and SYGVKD. This CDR3 contains 14 residues. CDR3 nucleotides: TGTGCCATCAGTGAGGCAGGGTTGGGCACTGAAGCTTTCTTT. Translating it yields CAISEAGLGTEAFF.

J is TRBJ1-5 and V is TRBV30, with 7 bases that match TRBD1. Germline V gives CDR1 GTSNPN, CDR2 SVGIG (reference sequence). The CDR3 runs 12 residues. The ends lost 5 bases at V and 6 bases at J; junction bases unmatched: 4. The CDR3 DNA sequence: TGTGCCTGGGGAAGGGGGCTTCAGCCCCAGCATTTT. It encodes CAWGRGLQPQHF.

The V and J genes are TRBV27 and TRBJ2-1; the match to TRBD2 covers 7 bases. The CDR3 is 13 amino acids. The trim removed 8 bases at V and 10 bases at J, leaving 11 bases unmatched. Looked up from germline, CDR1 is MNHEY and CDR2 is SMNVEV (reference sequence). The chain's CDR3 is CASGPRGDGEQFF. The CDR3 nucleotides are TGTGCCAGCGGACCCCGGGGGGACGGGGAGCAGTTCTTC.

The chain joins TRBV4-3 to TRBJ2-1, with 8 nucleotides matching TRBD2. V was pared by 0 bases and J by 4 bases, with 5 bases of the junction left unmatched. The V gene's germline CDR1 is LGHNA and CDR2 YSLEER. The CDR3 has 16 amino acids. In nucleotides, the CDR3 is TGCGCCAGCAGCCAAGATGCGGGGACTAGTTACAATGAGCAGTTCTTC. The encoded protein is CASSQDAGTSYNEQFF.

This clone was detected once. The V gene is TRBV27, the J gene TRBJ1-2; a possible D gene is TRBD1 (6 bases). The V gene lost 7 bases and the J gene lost 5 bases, with 23 bases spanning the gap. The CDR3 is 16 amino acids. Germline V gene data show CDR1 as MNHEY and CDR2 as SMNVEV (reference sequence). As DNA, the CDR3 is TGTGCCAGCACCTCCGGAGGCACAGGGAATGTTTATGGCTACACCTTC. Translating it yields CASTSGGTGNVYGYTF.

This chain uses TRBV4-3 with TRBJ2-7, with a possible D match to TRBD1 (6 bases). Trimming took off 1 base at V and 6 bases at J, with 16 bases between the two ends. This CDR3 region has 15 residues. Per the germline V gene, CDR1 is LGHNA and CDR2 is YSLEER. CDR3 residues: CASSQGTNRVSEQYF. The CDR3 nucleotides are TGCGCCAGCAGCCAAGGGACGAACAGGGTAAGCGAGCAGTACTTC.

This CDR3 is CASSLGSGSYEQYF. Here the CDR3 DNA reads TGTGCCAGCAGCTTAGGATCCGGGTCCTACGAGCAGTACTTC. The V gene is TRBV13, the J gene TRBJ2-7; D not resolved. V was trimmed by 0 bases and J by 1 base, leaving 7 bases between them. CDR3 length: 14 residues. Germline CDR1 and CDR2: PRHDT and FYEKMQ (reference sequence).

J is TRBJ2-7 and V is TRBV9; TRBD2 matches at 7 bases. The CDR3 length is 16 residues. With 3 bases clipped from V and 0 bases from J, the junction kept 9 bases outside the gene matches. CDR1 and CDR2 from the germline V gene are SGDLS and YYNGEE. CDR3 sequence: CASSALDGGSSYEQYF. The DNA for the CDR3 is TGTGCCAGCAGCGCCTTGGACGGGGGGAGCTCCTACGAGCAGTACTTC.

This clone came up once. V and J are TRBV19 and TRBJ2-1; 8 bases line up with TRBD2. V shed 5 bases and J 2 bases; nucleotides not matched to a gene: 2. CDR3 length: 14 residues. Looked up from germline, CDR1 is LNHDA and CDR2 is SQIVND (reference sequence). The CDR3 DNA sequence: TGTGCCAGTAGTGCGGGGGGAGCCTACAATGAGCAGTTCTTC. Protein product: CASSAGGAYNEQFF.

This clone has more than one count but fewer than ten. V and J are TRBV27 and TRBJ1-5, with D unresolved. CDR3 length: 14 amino acids. V was pared by 3 bases and J by 4 bases, with 10 bases between. In germline, CDR1 is MNHEY, CDR2 SMNVEV (reference sequence). DNA of the CDR3: TGTGCCAGCAGTTTGAGAGATGAGAATCAGCCCCAGCATTTT. This translates into CASSLRDENQPQHF.

The chain recombines TRBV30 with TRBJ2-7, with 7 bases aligning to TRBD2. The ends lost 5 bases at V and 1 base at J; junction bases unmatched: 14. This CDR3 is 16 amino acids long. CDR1 is GTSNPN, CDR2 SVGIG, per germline (reference sequence). Here the CDR3 DNA reads TGTGCCTGGGCCGGGGGGTCTCCTCGTAGGTCCTACGAGCAGTACTTC. Protein sequence: CAWAGGSPRRSYEQYF.

V usage is TRBV30 and J usage is TRBJ1-3; D uncertain. The CDR3 totals 12 residues. Per germline, CDR1 GTSNPN and CDR2 SVGIG (reference sequence). The V end was cut by 4 bases, the J end by 7 bases, with 11 bases between. Written as DNA, the CDR3 is TGTGCCTGGACGTACCGGTCGAACACCATATATTTT. Its translation: CAWTYRSNTIYF.

The rearrangement joins TRBV5-4 to TRBJ2-1, with 12 bases identical to TRBD2. The ends lost 3 bases at V and 6 bases at J; junction bases unmatched: 4. The germline V gene has CDR1 SGHNT and CDR2 YYREEE (reference sequence). This CDR3 is built from 15 residues. The CDR3 DNA reads as TGTGCCAGCAGCTCTAGCGGGAGGGCCGTCAATGAGCAGTTCTTC. Amino acid sequence: CASSSSGRAVNEQFF.

This chain joins TRBV6-5 and TRBJ2-1; D remains ambiguous. Germline CDR1 MNHEY, CDR2 SVGAGI. CDR3 length: 14 amino acids. V lost 3 bases, J lost 9 bases, and 15 bases lay in between. CDR3 nucleotide sequence: TGTGCCAGCAGTTATACCACTCTAGGTAGTGAGCAGTTCTTC. Amino acid sequence: CASSYTTLGSEQFF.

The genes are TRBV18 and TRBJ2-7; 7 bases are a match to TRBD1. The CDR3 is 15 amino acids. The germline gives CDR1 KGHSH, CDR2 LQKENI. V gave up 1 base and J gave up 6 bases; unmatched junction bases: 9. The DNA for the CDR3 is TGTGCCAGCTCACCACGACAGGGAGCCCGAATCGAGCAGTACTTC. Protein: CASSPRQGARIEQYF.

The rearrangement joins TRBV13 to TRBJ1-1; 11 nucleotides match TRBD1. This CDR3 spans 15 amino acids. Looked up from germline, CDR1 is PRHDT and CDR2 is FYEKMQ (reference sequence). J gave up 4 bases and V 4 bases, and 5 bases lay outside the gene matches. The CDR3 loop reads CASSSDRGLATEAFF. In nucleotides, the CDR3 is TGTGCCAGCAGCTCGGACAGGGGGCTCGCCACTGAAGCTTTCTTT.

This clone is labeled as medium-sized. The CDR3 protein is CASRHFGPDQGQYF. DNA of the CDR3: TGCGCCAGCAGACACTTCGGACCGGACCAGGGGCAGTACTTC. V is TRBV10-1 and J is TRBJ2-7; D is perhaps TRBD1 (5 bases). Germline CDR1 is WNHNN and CDR2 is SYGVQD (reference sequence). This CDR3 has 14 amino acids. V was clipped by 6 bases and J by 9 bases, with 21 bases between them.

This chain uses TRBV7-9 with TRBJ2-7, with D unresolved. CDR3 length: 12 amino acids. CDR1 and CDR2 from the germline V gene are SEHNR and FQNEAQ (reference sequence). V was clipped by 5 bases and J by 3 bases, with 8 bases between them. The CDR3 protein is CASSEDNYEQYF. In nucleotides, the CDR3 is TGTGCCAGCAGCGAAGACAACTACGAGCAGTACTTC.

The J gene is TRBJ2-1, the V gene TRBV9; the match to TRBD1 covers 7 bases. The J segment lost 8 bases and the V segment lost 0 bases, leaving 5 bases of the junction unmatched. This CDR3 spans 14 amino acids. From germline, CDR1 is SGDLS and CDR2 YYNGEE. The CDR3 DNA reads as TGTGCCAGCAGCGTAGGGACAGGTTCGGATGAGCAGTTCTTC. The encoded protein is CASSVGTGSDEQFF.

The rearrangement links TRBV19 to TRBJ1-5; possible D gene TRBD1, 5 bases. Germline CDR1 reads LNHDA; CDR2 reads SQIVND (reference sequence). CDR3 length equals 13 residues. The V gene lost 5 bases and the J gene lost 5 bases, with 10 bases spanning the gap. The DNA for the CDR3 is TGTGCCAGTAGTCCAGGGAAGGATCAGCCCCAGCATTTT. As protein: CASSPGKDQPQHF.

J is TRBJ2-3 and V is TRBV7-9; 7 bases are a match to TRBD1. The germline V gene encodes CDR1 SEHNR and CDR2 FQNEAQ (reference sequence). Trimming cost V 5 bases and J 4 bases; bases outside gene matches: 15. This CDR3 is built from 17 residues. CDR3 bases: TGTGCCAGCAGCACCCCCTGGACAGGTTTAGGGGCAGATACGCAGTATTTT. Translation: CASSTPWTGLGADTQYF.

The chain has TRBV7-9 and TRBJ1-3; 9 bases are a match to TRBD1. Unmatched junction bases numbered 10, after V lost 2 bases and J lost 2 bases. Germline CDR1 and CDR2: SEHNR and FQNEAQ (reference sequence). The CDR3 is made up of 18 amino acids. CDR3 sequence: CASSLQGRTGGTGNTIYF. Written as DNA, the CDR3 is TGTGCCAGCAGCTTACAAGGGAGAACAGGGGGCACTGGAAACACCATATATTTT. Together with reference TRBV7-9 and TRBJ1-3, the CDR3 gives the full variable domain: DTGVSQNPRHKITKRGQNVTFRCDPISEHNRLYWYRQTLGQGPEFLTYFQNEAQLEKSRLLSDRFSAERPKGSFSTLEIQRTEQGDSAMYLCASSLQGRTGGTGNTIYFGEGSWLTVV.

The chain uses TRBV5-1 and TRBJ2-5; tentatively, D is TRBD2 (6 bases). Per the germline V gene, CDR1 is SGHRS and CDR2 is YFSETQ. The CDR3 consists of 14 residues. The V end was cut by 5 bases, the J end by 2 bases, with 13 bases between. The CDR3 nucleotides read TGCGCCAGCAGTCCGGAGGGTGGGCAAGAGACCCAGTACTTC. Amino acid sequence: CASSPEGGQETQYF.